This T cell receptor (beta chain) was sequenced in a study of blood T cell repertoires in COVID-19. Study at large: Samples taken during acute and convalescent COVID-19 were collected in the United States, Italy and Spain. The cDNA or gDNA used as material had been derived from T cells, B-cell-depleted T cells, or PBMCs.

In the source study's methods: Amplifying reference gene primers gave estimates of nucleated cell counts. Clones were sequenced by immunoSEQ multiplex PCR, and TCRdb holds only the in-frame ones, with some missing. D and trimming come from the DNA, and the V and J calls and clone size come from that table. The sample consists of about 120,000 clones, 75% to 90% of them appearing once. The CDR3 length is 18 residues. Germline values: CDR1 MRHNA, CDR2 SNTAGT. V trimming: 2 bases; J trimming: 4 bases; junction bases outside the gene matches: 15. The chain uses TRBV6-4 and TRBJ2-7, with 9 bases lining up with TRBD2. This clonotype was obtained from a man aged 30 to 39 with acute or convalescent COVID-19. The sequencing sample was made of peripheral blood. The CDR3 nucleotides are TGTGCCAGCAGTGACCCAACTAGCGGGTGCATCACCGGGTACGAGCAGTACGTC. It yields the protein CASSDPTSGCITGYEQYV.